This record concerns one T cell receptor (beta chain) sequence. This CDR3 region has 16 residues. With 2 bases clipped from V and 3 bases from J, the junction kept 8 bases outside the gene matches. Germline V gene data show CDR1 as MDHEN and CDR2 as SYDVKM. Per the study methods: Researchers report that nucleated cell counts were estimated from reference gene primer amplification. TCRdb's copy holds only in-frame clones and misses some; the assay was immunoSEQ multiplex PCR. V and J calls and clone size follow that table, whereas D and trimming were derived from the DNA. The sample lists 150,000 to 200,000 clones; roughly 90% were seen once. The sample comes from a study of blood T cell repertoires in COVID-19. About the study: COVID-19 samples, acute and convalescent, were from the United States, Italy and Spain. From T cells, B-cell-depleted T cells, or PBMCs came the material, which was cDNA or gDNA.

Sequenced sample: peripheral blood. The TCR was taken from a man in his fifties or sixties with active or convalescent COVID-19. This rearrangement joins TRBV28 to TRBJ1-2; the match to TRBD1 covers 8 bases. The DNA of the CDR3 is TGTGCCAGCAGTTTACCACTCGGACAGGGAGACTATGGCTACACCTTC. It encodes CASSLPLGQGDYGYTF.